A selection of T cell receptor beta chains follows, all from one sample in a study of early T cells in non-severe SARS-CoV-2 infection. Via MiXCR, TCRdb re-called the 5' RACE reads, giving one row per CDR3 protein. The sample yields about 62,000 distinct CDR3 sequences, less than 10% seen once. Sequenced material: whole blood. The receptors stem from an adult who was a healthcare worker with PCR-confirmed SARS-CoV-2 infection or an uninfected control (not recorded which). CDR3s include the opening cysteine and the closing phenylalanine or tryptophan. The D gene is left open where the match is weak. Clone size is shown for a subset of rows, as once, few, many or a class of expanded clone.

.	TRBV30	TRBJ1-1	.	TGTGCCTGGAGAGGCCCAGGACGATACACTGAAGCTTTCTTT	CAWRGPGRYTEAFF
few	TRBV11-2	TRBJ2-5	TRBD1	TGTGCCAGCAGCTGGAGGGACAGGGCATTCCAAGAGACCCAGTACTTC	CASSWRDRAFQETQYF
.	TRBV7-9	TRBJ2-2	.	TGTGCCAGCCATATACTTCCGGGCCGGGCCGGGGAGCTGTTTTTT	CASHILPGRAGELFF
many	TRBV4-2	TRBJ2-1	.	TGTGCCAGCAGCCAAGACGGGGGGCAACACAATGAGCAGTTCTTC	CASSQDGGQHNEQFF
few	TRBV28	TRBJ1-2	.	TGTGCCAGCAGTTCAGGGGTGAACTATGGCTACACCTTC	CASSSGVNYGYTF
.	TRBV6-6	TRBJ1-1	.	TGTGCCAGCAGTTACAGGGAATTGAACACTGAAGCTTTCTTT	CASSYRELNTEAFF
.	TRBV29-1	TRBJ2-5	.	TGCAGCGTGATAATCCGGGCCCTGGGAGAGACCCAGTACTTC	CSVIIRALGETQYF
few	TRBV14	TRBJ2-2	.	TGTGCCAGCAGCCACGGGGGCCGCGGGGAGCTGTTTTTT	CASSHGGRGELFF
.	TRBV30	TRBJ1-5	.	TGTGCCTGGAAGGGAGACGGGGAAACTCAGCCCCAGCATTTT	CAWKGDGETQPQHF
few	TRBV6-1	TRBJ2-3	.	TGTGCCAGCAGTGGCTTTGGAAGGGGGGCCTCGGATACGCAGTATTTT	CASSGFGRGASDTQYF
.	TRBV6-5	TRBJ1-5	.	TGTGCCAGCAGTTACTCGGCAGGGGGCAATCAGCCCCAGCATTTT	CASSYSAGGNQPQHF
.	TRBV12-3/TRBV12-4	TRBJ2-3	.	TGTGCCAGCAGTTGGGAAGTCCAAGATACGCAGTATTTT	CASSWEVQDTQYF
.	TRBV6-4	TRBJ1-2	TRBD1	TGTGCCAGCAGTGTTACCGACAGGGGCAATGGCTACACCTTC	CASSVTDRGNGYTF
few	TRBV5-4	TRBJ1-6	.	TGTGCCAGCAGCTCAAGGGGAGGTAATTCACCCCTCCACTTT	CASSSRGGNSPLHF
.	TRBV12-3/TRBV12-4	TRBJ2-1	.	TGTGCCAGCAGTTTAGAACCAGCCAATGAGCAGTTCTTC	CASSLEPANEQFF
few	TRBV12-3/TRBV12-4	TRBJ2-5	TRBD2	TGTGCCAGCAGTCTGCATGGGACTAGAGGCGAGACCCAGTACTTC	CASSLHGTRGETQYF
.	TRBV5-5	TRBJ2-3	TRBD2	TGTGCCAGCAGCCCAACTAGCGGGGGGCCCCTGGATACGCAGTATTTT	CASSPTSGGPLDTQYF
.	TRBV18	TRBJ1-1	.	TGTGCTAGCTCACCAGGGGCAAACACTGAAGCTTTCTTT	CASSPGANTEAFF
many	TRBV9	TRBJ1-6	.	TGTGCCAGCAGCGTAGGATTCCAGGGGAGTGCACCCCTCCACTTT	CASSVGFQGSAPLHF
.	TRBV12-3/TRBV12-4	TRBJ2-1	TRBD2	TGTGCCAGCAGTTTTGTGGGACTAGAATATGAGCAGTTCTTC	CASSFVGLEYEQFF
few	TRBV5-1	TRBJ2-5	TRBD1	TGCGCCAGCAGCCCCGACAGGGTAGGGGAGACCCAGTACTTC	CASSPDRVGETQYF
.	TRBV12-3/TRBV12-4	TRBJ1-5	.	TGTGCCAGCAGTCGGGACGGACTCAGTAATCAGCCCCAGCATTTT	CASSRDGLSNQPQHF
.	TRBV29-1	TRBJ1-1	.	TGCAGCGTTCGTGAAGGGGAGAGCACTGAAGCTTTCTTT	CSVREGESTEAFF
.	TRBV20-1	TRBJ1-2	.	TGCAGTGCTAGAGATGGAACAGTCTATGGCTACACCTTC	CSARDGTVYGYTF
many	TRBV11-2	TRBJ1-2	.	TGTGCCAGCAGCCCGACATCGTCCCTGAACTATGGCTACACCTTC	CASSPTSSLNYGYTF
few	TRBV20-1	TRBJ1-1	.	TGCAGTGCAGATGGCTCGTTGTCAAAACGGCCTACAGGGATCCTCATGAACACTGAAGCTTTCTTT	CSADGSLSKRPTGILMNTEAFF
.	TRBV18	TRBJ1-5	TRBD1	TGTGCCAGCTCACAACAGGGGGCTCGTCAGCCCCAGCATTTT	CASSQQGARQPQHF
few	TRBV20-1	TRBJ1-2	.	TGCAGTGCTAGTCAGGGGAACTATGGCTACACCTTC	CSASQGNYGYTF
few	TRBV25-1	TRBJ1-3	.	TGTGCCAGCACAGGGTCTGGAAACACCATATATTTT	CASTGSGNTIYF
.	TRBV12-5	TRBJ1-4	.	TGTGCTAGTGGTTTCTTTCTTTTCCAGGCGGAATCGGAAAAACTGTTTTTT	CASGFFLFQAESEKLFF
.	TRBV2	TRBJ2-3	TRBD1	TGTGCCTCCACAGGGGCGCCTACAGATACGCAGTATTTT	CASTGAPTDTQYF
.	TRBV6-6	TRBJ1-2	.	TGTGCCAGCAGTTACTTAGGGGGTGAAAATGGCTACACCTTC	CASSYLGGENGYTF
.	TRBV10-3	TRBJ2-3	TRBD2	TGTGCCATCAGTGATTGGTCCAGCGGGGGGGCATCAGATACGCAGTATTTT	CAISDWSSGGASDTQYF
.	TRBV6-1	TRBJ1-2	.	TGTGCCAGCAGTGAAGAGAGGGGCAGTTCCTTC	CASSEERGSSF
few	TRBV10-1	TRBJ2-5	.	TGCGCCAGCAGCGGGACGGCGGTACAAGAGACCCAGTACTTC	CASSGTAVQETQYF
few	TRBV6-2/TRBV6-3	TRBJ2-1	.	TGTGCCAGCAGCCCTCCCGGTGAGCAGTTCTTC	CASSPPGEQFF
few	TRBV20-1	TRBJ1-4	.	TGCAGTGCTAGAGATCTATTGGCGCCAAAGGAAAAAAAACTGTTTTTT	CSARDLLAPKEKKLFF
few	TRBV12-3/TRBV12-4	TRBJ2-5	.	TGTGCCAGCAGTATACAGGGTCGAGGGACCCAGTACTTC	CASSIQGRGTQYF
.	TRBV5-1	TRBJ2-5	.	TGCGCCAGCAGCTTAGTACAGACGAAAGAGACCCAGTACTTC	CASSLVQTKETQYF
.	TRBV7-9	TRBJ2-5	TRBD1	TGTGCCAGCAGCGTAGACAGGGGGCAGGAGACCCAGTACTTC	CASSVDRGQETQYF
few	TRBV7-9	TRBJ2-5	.	TGTGCCAGCAGCTTGAACGCTATTCAAGAGACCCAGTACTTC	CASSLNAIQETQYF
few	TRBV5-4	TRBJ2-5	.	TGTGCCAGCAGCTTCGGCCCTGCAGAGACCCAGTACTTC	CASSFGPAETQYF
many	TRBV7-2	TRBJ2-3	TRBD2	TGTGCCAGCAGCTTGAGGTTGTTGTCCAGCGGGGTTGCAGATACGCAGTATTTT	CASSLRLLSSGVADTQYF
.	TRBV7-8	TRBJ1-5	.	TGTGCCAGCAGCTTAGCACGGGGATCCAGCCCCCAGCATTTT	CASSLARGSSPQHF
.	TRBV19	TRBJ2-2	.	TGTGCCAGTAGCCGCATGAACACCGGGGAGCTGTTTTTT	CASSRMNTGELFF
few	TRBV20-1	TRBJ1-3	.	TGCAGTGCCCAGCACCCTGGAAACACCATATATTTT	CSAQHPGNTIYF
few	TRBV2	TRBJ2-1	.	TGTGCCAGCAGGGACCACAGGGTCGATGAGCAGTTCTTC	CASRDHRVDEQFF
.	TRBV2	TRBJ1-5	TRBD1	TGTGCCAGCAGGGGACAGGGGGCCATCAATCAGCCCCAGCATTTT	CASRGQGAINQPQHF
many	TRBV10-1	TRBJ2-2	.	TGCGCCAGCAGCGATGGGGGCACCGGGGAGCTGTTTTTT	CASSDGGTGELFF
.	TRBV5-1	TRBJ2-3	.	TGCGCCAGCAGCTCCCCGTCAGGCACAGATACGCAGTATTTT	CASSSPSGTDTQYF
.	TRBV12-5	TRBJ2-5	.	TGTGCTAGTGGTTTACCCATGGAGACCCAGTACTTC	CASGLPMETQYF
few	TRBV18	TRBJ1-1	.	TGTGCCAGCTCGAACGGGGAGGACGCTGAAGCTTTCTTT	CASSNGEDAEAFF
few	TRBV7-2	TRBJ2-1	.	TGTGCCAGCAGCTTAGAAGGATCGTCAGGGAACAATGAGCAGTTCTTC	CASSLEGSSGNNEQFF
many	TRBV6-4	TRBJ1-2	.	TGTCGAAGCGTTGGCTACACCTTC	CRSVGYTF
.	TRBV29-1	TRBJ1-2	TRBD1	TGCAGCGTTTCCGGGACAGGGAAAAACTATGGCTACACCTTC	CSVSGTGKNYGYTF
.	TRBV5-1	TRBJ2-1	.	TGCGCCAGCACGTTTCGGTCCGGATACAATGAGCAGTTCTTC	CASTFRSGYNEQFF
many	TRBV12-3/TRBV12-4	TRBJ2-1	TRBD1	TGTGCCAGCAGTTTTACGGGACAGAATGACAATGAGCAGTTCTTC	CASSFTGQNDNEQFF
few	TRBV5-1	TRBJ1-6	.	TGCGCCAGCAGCTTGGACAGGAACTATAATTCACCCCTCCACTTT	CASSLDRNYNSPLHF
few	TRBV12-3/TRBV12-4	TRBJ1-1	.	TGTGCCAGCAGTGACAGTCGTACTGAAGCTTTCTTT	CASSDSRTEAFF
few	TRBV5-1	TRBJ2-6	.	TGCGCCAGCAGCTTGGCCACTGTGCTTACATCCTCTGGGGCCAACGTCCTGACTTTC	CASSLATVLTSSGANVLTF